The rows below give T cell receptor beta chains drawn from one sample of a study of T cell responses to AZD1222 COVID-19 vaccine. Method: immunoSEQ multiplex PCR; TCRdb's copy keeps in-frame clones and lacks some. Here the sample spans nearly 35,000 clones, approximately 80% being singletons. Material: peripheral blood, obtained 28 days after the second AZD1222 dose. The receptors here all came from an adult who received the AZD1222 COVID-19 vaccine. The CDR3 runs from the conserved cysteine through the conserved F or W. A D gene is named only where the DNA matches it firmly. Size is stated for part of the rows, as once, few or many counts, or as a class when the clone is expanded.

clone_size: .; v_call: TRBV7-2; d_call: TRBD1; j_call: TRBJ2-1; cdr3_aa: CASRPNRGLGRDEQFF; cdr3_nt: TGTGCCAGCAGGCCGAACAGGGGGCTAGGGCGGGATGAGCAGTTCTTC
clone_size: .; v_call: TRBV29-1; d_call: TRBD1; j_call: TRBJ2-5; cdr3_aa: CSVNPGQGFLETQYF; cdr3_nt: TGCAGCGTCAATCCGGGACAGGGATTTTTAGAGACCCAGTACTTC
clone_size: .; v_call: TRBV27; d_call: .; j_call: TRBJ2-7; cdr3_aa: CASSDSAYEQYF; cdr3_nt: TGTGCCAGCAGCGACTCAGCCTACGAGCAGTACTTC
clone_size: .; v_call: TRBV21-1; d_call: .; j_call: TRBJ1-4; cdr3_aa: CASSQKGERAGKGNEKLFF; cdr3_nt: TGTGCCAGCAGCCAAAAGGGCGAAAGGGCAGGGAAGGGTAATGAAAAACTGTTTTTT
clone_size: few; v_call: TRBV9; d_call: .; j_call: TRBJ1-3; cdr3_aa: CASSVGVETGNTIYF; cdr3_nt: TGTGCCAGCAGCGTAGGAGTTGAGACTGGAAACACCATATATTTT
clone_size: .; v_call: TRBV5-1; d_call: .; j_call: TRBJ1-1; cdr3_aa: CASSLGPGGGGTEAFF; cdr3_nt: TGCGCCAGCAGCTTGGGGCCGGGGGGTGGTGGCACTGAAGCTTTCTTT
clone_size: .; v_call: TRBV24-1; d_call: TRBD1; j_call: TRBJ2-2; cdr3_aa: CATSLADRAGELFF; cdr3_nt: TGTGCCACCAGTCTGGCCGACAGGGCCGGGGAGCTGTTTTTT
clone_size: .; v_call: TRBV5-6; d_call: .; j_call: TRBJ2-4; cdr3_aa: CASSLAGSKNIQYF; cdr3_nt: TGTGCCAGCAGCTTGGCAGGGAGCAAAAACATTCAGTACTTC
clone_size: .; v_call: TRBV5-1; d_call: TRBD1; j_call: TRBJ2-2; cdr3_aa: CASSFGTGGYTGELFF; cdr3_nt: TGCGCCAGCAGCTTCGGGACAGGGGGATACACCGGGGAGCTGTTTTTT
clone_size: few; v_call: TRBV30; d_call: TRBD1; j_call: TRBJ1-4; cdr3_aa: CAWSVTGVDEKLFF; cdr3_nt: TGTGCCTGGAGTGTTACAGGGGTTGATGAAAAACTGTTTTTT
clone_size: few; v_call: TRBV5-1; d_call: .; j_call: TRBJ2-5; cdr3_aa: CASSLLAGTGETQYF; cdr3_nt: TGCGCCAGCAGCTTGTTAGCCGGAACTGGGGAGACCCAGTACTTC
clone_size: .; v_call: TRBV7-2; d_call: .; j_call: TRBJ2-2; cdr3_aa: CASSSLPGLVNTGELFF; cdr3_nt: TGTGCCAGCAGCTCGTTACCGGGACTGGTGAACACCGGGGAGCTGTTTTTT
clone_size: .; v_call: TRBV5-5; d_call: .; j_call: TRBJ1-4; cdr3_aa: CASSLWGANEKLFF; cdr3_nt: TGTGCCAGCAGCTTGTGGGGAGCTAATGAAAAACTGTTTTTT
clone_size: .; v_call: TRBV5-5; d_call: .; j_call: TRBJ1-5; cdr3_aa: CASSWTDGQPQHF; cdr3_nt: TGTGCCAGCAGCTGGACAGACGGACAGCCCCAGCATTTT
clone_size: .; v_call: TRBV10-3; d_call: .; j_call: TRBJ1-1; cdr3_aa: CAISAPQETYRAFF; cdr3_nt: TGTGCCATCAGTGCTCCCCAGGAGACGTATCGAGCTTTCTTT
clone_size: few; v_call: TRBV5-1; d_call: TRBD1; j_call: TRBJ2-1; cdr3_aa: CASSLDNRGLSNEQFF; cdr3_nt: TGCGCCAGCAGCTTGGATAACAGGGGGCTTTCGAATGAGCAGTTCTTC
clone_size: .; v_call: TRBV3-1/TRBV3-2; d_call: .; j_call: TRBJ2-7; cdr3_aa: CASRFREGEQYF; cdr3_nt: TGTGCCAGCAGATTCCGGGAAGGCGAGCAGTACTTC
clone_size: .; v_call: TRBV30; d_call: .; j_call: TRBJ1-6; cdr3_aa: CAWRRQSSSYNSPLHF; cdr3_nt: TGTGCCTGGAGGCGACAGAGCAGCTCCTATAATTCACCCCTCCACTTT
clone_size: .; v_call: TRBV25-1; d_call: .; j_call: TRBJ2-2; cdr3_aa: CASSVGPNTGELFF; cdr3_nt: TGTGCCAGCAGTGTGGGACCTAACACCGGGGAGCTGTTTTTT
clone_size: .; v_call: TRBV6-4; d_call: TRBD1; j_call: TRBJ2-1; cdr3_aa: CASSEQGGYNEQFF; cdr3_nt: TGTGCCAGCAGTGAACAGGGGGGTTACAATGAGCAGTTCTTC
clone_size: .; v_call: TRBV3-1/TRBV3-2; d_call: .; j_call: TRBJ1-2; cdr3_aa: CASSHRAQGTVGYTF; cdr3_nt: TGTGCCAGCAGTCATAGGGCACAGGGCACAGTTGGCTACACCTTC
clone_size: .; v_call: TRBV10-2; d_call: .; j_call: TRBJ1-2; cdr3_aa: CASSEFPGQGGYTF; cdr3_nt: TGCGCCAGCAGTGAGTTTCCTGGGCAGGGCGGCTACACCTTC
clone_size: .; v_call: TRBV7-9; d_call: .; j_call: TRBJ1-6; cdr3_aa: CASSLFNPQDSPLHF; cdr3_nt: TGTGCCAGCAGCTTATTCAATCCCCAGGACTCACCCCTCCACTTT